One sample yielded the 21 T cell receptor beta chains listed below, sequenced in a study of OX40 agonist ivuxolimab in advanced cancers. Assay: immunoSEQ multiplex PCR; the TCRdb copy retains only in-frame clones and omits some. Of about 58,000 clones listed, approximately 86% were seen once; the top ten hold 0.8% to 1%. Sequencing was performed on CD4+ or CD8+ T cells sorted from blood, taken in a trial of the OX40 agonist ivuxolimab. The receptors shown here come from an adult with an advanced solid tumor such as melanoma, head and neck, liver or kidney cancer.

The rearrangement joins TRBV6-1 to TRBJ1-6, with 7 positions matching TRBD1. The V gene's germline CDR1 is MNHNS and CDR2 SASEGT. V was clipped by 6 bases and J by 6 bases; unmatched bases: 5. The CDR3 consists of 14 residues. CDR3 DNA sequence: TGTGCCAGCAGGAGACAGGGCGCTAATTCACCCCTCCACTTT. Amino acids: CASRRQGANSPLHF.

The CDR3 coding sequence is TGTGCCAGCAGTGAAGTTTACAGGGTGACTGAAGCTTTCTTT. It translates to CASSEVYRVTEAFF. The chain has TRBV6-1 and TRBJ1-1, with D possibly matching TRBD1 (6 bases). V lost 1 base, J lost 5 bases, and 11 bases lay in between. Germline values: CDR1 MNHNS, CDR2 SASEGT. CDR3 size: 14 residues.

CDR3 bases: TGCGCCAGCAGCTTGGGGGCAGGGGTTTTAGAGACCCAGTACTTC. As protein: CASSLGAGVLETQYF. The chain is built from TRBV5-1 and TRBJ2-5, with a tentative D call TRBD1 (6 bases). V lost 0 bases and J 4 bases, leaving 13 bases between the germline ends. Per germline, CDR1 SGHRS and CDR2 YFSETQ. The CDR3 covers 15 residues.

The chain recombines TRBV9 with TRBJ2-7; the D gene is possibly TRBD2 (6 bases). Germline V lookup: CDR1 SGDLS, CDR2 YYNGEE. V lost 3 bases and J 0 bases, leaving 13 bases between the germline ends. The CDR3 is 15 amino acids. The CDR3 sequence is CASSATSSNSYEQYF. CDR3 bases: TGTGCCAGCAGCGCGACTAGTTCGAACTCCTACGAGCAGTACTTC.

V and J are TRBV6-5 and TRBJ1-1; D is unresolved. The CDR3 has 14 residues. V was clipped by 4 bases and J by 1 base, with 10 bases between them. Germline V gene data show CDR1 as MNHEY and CDR2 as SVGAGI. The CDR3 region is CASSWEEGNTEAFF. CDR3 sequence (DNA): TGTGCCAGCAGTTGGGAAGAGGGGAACACTGAAGCTTTCTTT.

This clone occurred a few times. This chain links TRBV18 with TRBJ1-1; D ambiguous. V shed 4 bases and J shed 0 bases, with 3 bases lying between them. CDR1 and CDR2 from the germline V gene are KGHSH and LQKENI. The CDR3 covers 12 residues. The CDR3 bases are TGTGCCAGCTCACAGGTGAACACTGAAGCTTTCTTT. It is translated as CASSQVNTEAFF.

The V gene is TRBV11-2, the J gene TRBJ1-6, with 7 bases aligning to TRBD1. The germline V gene encodes CDR1 SGHAT and CDR2 FQNNGV. V was pared by 4 bases and J by 7 bases, with 4 bases of the junction left unmatched. The CDR3 spans 14 residues. The CDR3 loop is CASSSGQPNSPLHF. In DNA, the CDR3 is TGTGCCAGCAGCTCGGGACAGCCGAATTCACCCCTCCACTTT.

The chain combines TRBV5-5 with TRBJ1-1, with TRBD1 identical over 7 bases. Germline V gene lookup returns CDR1 SGHKS and CDR2 YYEKEE (reference sequence). The V segment lost 3 bases and the J segment 0 bases; nucleotides outside the gene matches: 11. The CDR3 contains 17 residues. The CDR3 bases are TGTGCCAGCAGCTGGGCCCAGGGGGAGGTTATGAACACTGAAGCTTTCTTT. Protein product: CASSWAQGEVMNTEAFF.

The J gene is TRBJ1-2, the V gene TRBV5-6, with 9 bases fitting TRBD1. The CDR3 is 15 amino acids. Trimming cost V 0 bases and J 5 bases; bases outside gene matches: 5. The V gene's germline CDR1 is SGHDT and CDR2 YYEEEE. In nucleotides, the CDR3 is TGTGCCAGCAGCTTGGGGACAGGGGCAAGGTATGGCTACACCTTC. The encoded protein is CASSLGTGARYGYTF.

The rearrangement joins TRBV9 to TRBJ1-1; unclear D gene. With 0 bases removed from V and 1 base from J, the gap between germline ends came to 13 bases. The CDR3 is 16 residues long. CDR1 and CDR2 from the germline V gene are SGDLS and YYNGEE. The CDR3 here is CASSVAQTLKNTEAFF. CDR3 nucleotide sequence: TGTGCCAGCAGCGTAGCCCAGACCCTCAAGAACACTGAAGCTTTCTTT.

The chain carries TRBV2 and TRBJ1-4; D remains ambiguous. Trimming shortened V by 1 base and J by 5 bases, and 8 bases separated the two germline ends. This CDR3 has 14 amino acids. CDR1 and CDR2 (germline): SNHLY, FYNNEI. CDR3 nucleotides: TGTGCCAGCAGTGAAGAGGTACCCAATGAAAAACTGTTTTTT. Residues: CASSEEVPNEKLFF.

The chain couples TRBV18 to TRBJ2-6, with a possible D match to TRBD1 (6 bases). In germline, CDR1 is KGHSH, CDR2 LQKENI. The CDR3 runs 19 residues. V was clipped by 1 base and J by 0 bases, with 16 bases between them. The DNA of the CDR3 is TGTGCCAGCTCACCACGGGTCTCAGGGGCTATCTCTGGGGCCAACGTCCTGACTTTC. Translating it yields CASSPRVSGAISGANVLTF.

This chain links TRBV2 with TRBJ1-5, with a tentative D call TRBD1 (6 bases). Trimming cost V 3 bases and J 1 base, with 13 bases left between them. This CDR3 comprises 16 residues. The germline gives CDR1 SNHLY, CDR2 FYNNEI. CDR3 sequence reads: CASSDTGRGSNQPQHF. The DNA of the CDR3 is TGTGCCAGCAGTGATACGGGCAGGGGAAGCAATCAGCCCCAGCATTTT. The whole variable domain, remainder taken from reference TRBV2 and TRBJ1-5, is EPEVTQTPSHQVTQMGQEVILRCVPISNHLYFYWYRQILGQKVEFLVSFYNNEISEKSEIFDDQFSVERPDGSNFTLKIRSTKLEDSAMYFCASSDTGRGSNQPQHFGDGTRLSIL.

V usage is TRBV7-2 and J usage is TRBJ2-6; the D gene is possibly TRBD1 (6 bases). The CDR3 totals 18 residues. Germline-derived CDR1 and CDR2 are SGHTA and FQGNSA. V gave up 5 bases and J gave up 0 bases, with 17 bases separating them. CDR3 sequence reads: CASSPVSGHSSGANVLTF. The CDR3 nucleotides are TGTGCCAGCAGCCCGGTGTCGGGACATAGCTCTGGGGCCAACGTCCTGACTTTC.

This chain uses TRBV11-2 with TRBJ2-5; the D is unclear. The CDR3 runs 13 residues. V dropped 5 bases and J dropped 1 base, with 8 bases sitting between them. Germline V lookup: CDR1 SGHAT, CDR2 FQNNGV. CDR3 in DNA: TGTGCCAGCAGCACTCGGAGCCAAGAGACCCAGTACTTC. As protein: CASSTRSQETQYF.

The rearrangement joins TRBV6-1 to TRBJ2-7, with 7 nucleotides matching TRBD1. The J segment lost 3 bases and the V segment lost 2 bases, leaving 10 bases of the junction unmatched. The CDR3 has 16 amino acids. Germline loops: CDR1 MNHNS, CDR2 SASEGT. This CDR3 is CASSEPFRTGGYEQYF. The CDR3 coding sequence is TGTGCCAGCAGTGAACCTTTCAGGACAGGCGGCTACGAGCAGTACTTC.

The gene calls are TRBV6-1 and TRBJ2-1, with TRBD2 identical over 7 bases. From germline, CDR1 is MNHNS and CDR2 SASEGT. The CDR3 totals 15 residues. With 3 bases clipped from V and 8 bases from J, the junction kept 10 bases outside the gene matches. The CDR3 region has the DNA TGTGCCAGCAGTGAGAGGACTAGTAGAGCAGATGAGCAGTTCTTC. It yields the protein CASSERTSRADEQFF.

This chain links TRBV5-5 with TRBJ2-2, with a possible D match to TRBD2 (5 bases). The germline V gene encodes CDR1 SGHKS and CDR2 YYEKEE (reference sequence). This CDR3 comprises 15 residues. The V and J ends lost 4 bases and 6 bases respectively, with 16 bases between them. CDR3 nucleotide sequence: TGTGCCAGCAGCCCCGCTACTAGGGCGGCCGGGGAGCTGTTTTTT. It encodes CASSPATRAAGELFF.

This sequence joins TRBV7-2 and TRBJ1-5; the D gene is possibly TRBD1 (5 bases). Trimming removed 1 base from V and 4 bases from J, with 11 bases in between. The germline gives CDR1 SGHTA, CDR2 FQGNSA. The CDR3 totals 15 residues. In DNA form, the CDR3 reads TGTGCCAGCAGCTTAGGGGACCTGAGGAATCAGCCCCAGCATTTT. It encodes CASSLGDLRNQPQHF.

This clone was picked up one time. V is TRBV2 and J is TRBJ2-3; 8 bases fit TRBD2. Germline CDR1 SNHLY, CDR2 FYNNEI. The CDR3 has 14 residues. V lost 7 bases to trimming and J lost 6 bases; unmatched junction nucleotides: 9. CDR3 sequence: CASKESGGTDTQYF. CDR3 coding DNA: TGTGCCAGCAAGGAAAGCGGGGGAACGGATACGCAGTATTTT.

This chain connects TRBV7-2 to TRBJ2-3; D gene unclear. The CDR3 has 14 residues. The V gene lost 4 bases and the J gene lost 2 bases, with 10 bases spanning the gap. Per germline, CDR1 SGHTA and CDR2 FQGNSA. The DNA for the CDR3 is TGTGCCAGCAGCTCGGGCCTAATCACAGATACGCAGTATTTT. Residues: CASSSGLITDTQYF.